This TCR beta chain was captured by sequencing in a study of T-cell memory formation after mild COVID-19. Study results and caveats: The finding that pre-infection memory included some responding clones suggested that cross-reactive memory joined. The second-wave clones peaking on day 37 were not confirmed as SARS-CoV-2-specific. CD4+ contracting clones were found mainly in CM and EM, and CD8+ ones in EMRA.

This clonotype was counted a few times. Its antigen is still unknown. Using its own MiXCR run on the 5' RACE reads, TCRdb lists one record per CDR3 protein. The repertoire holds fewer than 140,000 distinct CDR3 sequences, with roughly 12% as singletons. J gave up 0 bases and V 4 bases, and 9 bases lay outside the gene matches. CDR3 size: 17 residues. Germline V CDR1 and CDR2: SGHTA, FQGNSA. The receptor was isolated from an adult woman who had mild COVID-19 (a few samples of this study predate the infection). Cell type and time point are not known. The chain couples TRBV7-2 to TRBJ2-1; TRBD2 agrees at 7 bases. The sample consisted of PBMCs or a T cell subset sorted from them (not recorded which). CDR3 in DNA: TGTGCCAGCAGCTCGCCCCGAGCGGGAATCTCCTACAATGAGCAGTTCTTC. It specifies CASSSPRAGISYNEQFF.